Below are 6 T cell receptor beta chains sequenced from a single sample in a study of beta chain features in type 1 diabetes. The investigators reverse transcribed all of the isolated RNA, so they sequenced expressed TCRB transcripts. Produced via immunoSEQ multiplex PCR; TCRdb's table is partial and in-frame only. In the table there are roughly 400,000 clones, about 15% of which are singletons. The sample consisted of naive CD4+ T cells from blood. These TCRs come from a man aged 25 to 40 in good health.

The chain uses TRBV27 and TRBJ1-5, with D unclear. Germline V gene data show CDR1 as MNHEY and CDR2 as SMNVEV (reference sequence). The CDR3 loop spans 14 amino acids. The germline V and J ends were trimmed by 5 bases and 0 bases, with 8 bases remaining between them. The CDR3 sequence: CASSVSGSNQPQHF. DNA of the CDR3: TGTGCCAGCAGTGTCTCCGGTAGCAATCAGCCCCAGCATTTT.

The chain uses TRBV7-2 and TRBJ2-1; possible D gene TRBD2, 5 bases. CDR1 is SGHTA, CDR2 FQGNSA, per germline. V was pared by 1 base and J by 7 bases, with 14 bases between. The CDR3 is made up of 15 amino acids. Here the CDR3 reads CASSLGRPPMNEQFF. The CDR3 DNA is TGTGCCAGCAGCTTAGGGAGGCCACCTATGAATGAGCAGTTCTTC.

The chain couples TRBV28 to TRBJ2-7; tentatively, D is TRBD1 (5 bases). The CDR3 spans 12 residues. V was shortened by 4 bases and J by 5 bases, with 9 bases between the two germline ends. From germline, CDR1 is MDHEN and CDR2 SYDVKM. The CDR3 DNA is TGTGCCAGCAGTTGGCAGGGCCACGAGCAGTACGTC. Its translation is CASSWQGHEQYV.

This chain joins TRBV7-2 and TRBJ2-5; tentatively, D is TRBD2 (6 bases). Trimming stripped 4 bases from V and 4 bases from J, with 28 bases between. This CDR3 has 19 amino acids. Germline V lookup: CDR1 SGHTA, CDR2 FQGNSA. Written as DNA, the CDR3 is TGTGCCAGCAGCTCGACTAGGGGCTCTCGTTTCTCCCCCAGAGAGACCCAGTACTTC. It yields the protein CASSSTRGSRFSPRETQYF.

This chain uses TRBV7-2 with TRBJ2-1; D uncertain. Trimming took 3 bases from V and 9 from J, leaving 9 bases between them. CDR1 is SGHTA, CDR2 FQGNSA, per germline. The CDR3 has 12 residues. DNA for the CDR3: TGTGCCAGCAGCTTGAGCTTAGGTGAGCAGTTCTTC. Its protein is CASSLSLGEQFF.

In its sample, this clone was seen a few times. V is TRBV5-1 and J is TRBJ2-3, with 8 bases aligning to TRBD1. V was pared by 0 bases and J by 3 bases, with 0 bases of the junction left unmatched. Germline loops: CDR1 SGHRS, CDR2 YFSETQ. There are 14 residues in the CDR3. The CDR3 protein is CASSLGTGTDTQYF. CDR3 DNA sequence: TGCGCCAGCAGCTTGGGGACAGGGACAGATACGCAGTATTTT. The variable domain in full, with the rest retrieved from reference TRBV5-1 and TRBJ2-3, is KAGVTQTPRYLIKTRGQQVTLSCSPISGHRSVSWYQQTPGQGLQFLFEYFSETQRNKGNFPGRFSGRQFSNSRSEMNVSTLELGDSALYLCASSLGTGTDTQYFGPGTRLTVL.